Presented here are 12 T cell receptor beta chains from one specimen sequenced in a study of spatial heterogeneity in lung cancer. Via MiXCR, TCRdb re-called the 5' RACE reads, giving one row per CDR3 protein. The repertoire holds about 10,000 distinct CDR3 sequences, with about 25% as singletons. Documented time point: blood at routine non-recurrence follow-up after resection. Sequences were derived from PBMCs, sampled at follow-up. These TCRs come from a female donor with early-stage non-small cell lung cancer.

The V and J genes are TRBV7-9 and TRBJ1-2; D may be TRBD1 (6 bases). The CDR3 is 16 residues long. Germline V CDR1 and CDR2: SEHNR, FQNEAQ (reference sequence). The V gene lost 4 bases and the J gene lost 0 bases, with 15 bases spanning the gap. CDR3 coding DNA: TGTGCCAGCAGCTCGAGTCGGACAGTTCCTAACTATGGCTACACCTTC. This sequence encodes CASSSSRTVPNYGYTF. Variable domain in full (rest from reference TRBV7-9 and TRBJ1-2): DTGVSQNPRHKITKRGQNVTFRCDPISEHNRLYWYRQTLGQGPEFLTYFQNEAQLEKSRLLSDRFSAERPKGSFSTLEIQRTEQGDSAMYLCASSSSRTVPNYGYTFGSGTRLTVV.

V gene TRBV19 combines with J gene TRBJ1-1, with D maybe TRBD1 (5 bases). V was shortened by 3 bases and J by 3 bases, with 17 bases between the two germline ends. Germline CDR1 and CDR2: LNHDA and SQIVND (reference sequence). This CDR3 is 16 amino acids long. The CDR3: CASSILKGMGDTEAFF. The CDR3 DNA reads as TGTGCCAGTAGTATCCTGAAGGGGATGGGTGACACTGAAGCTTTCTTT.

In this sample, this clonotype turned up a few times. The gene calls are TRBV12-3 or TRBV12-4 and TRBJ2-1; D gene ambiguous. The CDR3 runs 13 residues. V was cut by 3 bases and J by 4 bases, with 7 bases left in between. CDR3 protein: CASSFCPYNEQFF. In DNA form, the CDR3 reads TGTGCCAGCAGTTTTTGCCCGTACAATGAGCAGTTCTTC.

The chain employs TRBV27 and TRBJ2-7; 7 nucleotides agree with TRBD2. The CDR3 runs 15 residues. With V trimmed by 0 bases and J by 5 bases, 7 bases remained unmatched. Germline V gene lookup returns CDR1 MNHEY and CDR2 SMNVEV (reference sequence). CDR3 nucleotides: TGTGCCAGCAGTTTATCCGGGGACTATCTTGACGAGCAGTACTTC. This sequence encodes CASSLSGDYLDEQYF.

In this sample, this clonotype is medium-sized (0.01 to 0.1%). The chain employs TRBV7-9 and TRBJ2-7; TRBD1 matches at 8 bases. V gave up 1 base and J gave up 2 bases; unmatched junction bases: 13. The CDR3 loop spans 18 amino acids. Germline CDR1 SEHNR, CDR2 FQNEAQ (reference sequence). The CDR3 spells CASSLGFYVQQGAYEQYF. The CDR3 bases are TGTGCCAGCAGCTTAGGGTTTTATGTACAACAGGGGGCCTACGAGCAGTACTTC.

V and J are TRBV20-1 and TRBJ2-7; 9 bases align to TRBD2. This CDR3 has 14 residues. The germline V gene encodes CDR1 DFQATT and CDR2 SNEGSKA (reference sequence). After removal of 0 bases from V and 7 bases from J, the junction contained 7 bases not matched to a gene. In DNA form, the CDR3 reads TGCAGTGCTAGAGATCCTAGCGGGACGGGTGAGCAGTACTTC. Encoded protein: CSARDPSGTGEQYF.

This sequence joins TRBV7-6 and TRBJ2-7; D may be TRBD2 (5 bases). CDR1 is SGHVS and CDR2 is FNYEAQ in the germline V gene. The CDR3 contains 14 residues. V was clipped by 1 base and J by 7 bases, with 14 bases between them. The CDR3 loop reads CASSLGPTGGEQYF. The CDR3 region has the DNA TGTGCCAGCAGCTTAGGGCCGACGGGCGGGGAGCAGTACTTC.

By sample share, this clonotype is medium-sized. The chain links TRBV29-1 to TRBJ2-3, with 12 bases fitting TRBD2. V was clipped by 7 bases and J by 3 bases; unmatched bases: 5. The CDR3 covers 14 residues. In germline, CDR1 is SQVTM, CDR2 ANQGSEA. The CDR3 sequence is CSARLAGATDTQYF. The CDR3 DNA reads TGCAGCGCTCGACTAGCGGGAGCGACAGATACGCAGTATTTT.

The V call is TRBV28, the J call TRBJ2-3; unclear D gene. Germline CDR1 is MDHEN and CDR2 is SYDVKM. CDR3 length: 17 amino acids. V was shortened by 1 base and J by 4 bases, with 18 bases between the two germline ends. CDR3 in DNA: TGTGCCAGCAGTTTATCCCAAGAATTTTCCCCTGCAGATACGCAGTATTTT. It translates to CASSLSQEFSPADTQYF.

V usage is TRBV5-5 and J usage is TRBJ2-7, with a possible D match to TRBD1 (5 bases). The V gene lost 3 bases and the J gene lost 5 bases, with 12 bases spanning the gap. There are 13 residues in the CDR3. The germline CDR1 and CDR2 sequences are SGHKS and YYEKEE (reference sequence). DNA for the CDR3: TGTGCCAGCAGCTGGCAGGGTCTGGACGAGCAGTACTTC. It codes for CASSWQGLDEQYF.

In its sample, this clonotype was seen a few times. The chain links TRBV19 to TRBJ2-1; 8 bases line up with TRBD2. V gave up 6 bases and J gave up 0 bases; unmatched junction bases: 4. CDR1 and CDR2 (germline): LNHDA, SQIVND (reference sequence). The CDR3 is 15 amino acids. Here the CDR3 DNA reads TGTGCCAGTAGATACGGGACTAGCTCCTACAATGAGCAGTTCTTC. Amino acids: CASRYGTSSYNEQFF.

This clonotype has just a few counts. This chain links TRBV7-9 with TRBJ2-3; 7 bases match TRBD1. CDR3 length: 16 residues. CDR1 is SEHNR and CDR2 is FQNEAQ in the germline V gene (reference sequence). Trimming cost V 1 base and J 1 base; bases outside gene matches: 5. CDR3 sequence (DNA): TGTGCCAGCAGCTTAGGGACAGGACAGCGCACAGATACGCAGTATTTT. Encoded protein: CASSLGTGQRTDTQYF.